This T cell receptor beta chain was documented in a study of CD8+ T cells in alopecia areata (dated 2018 in TCRdb). Broadly, across the study: Treated patients were enrolled in an open-label pilot trial of oral tofacitinib at 5 to 10 mg twice daily for moderate-to-severe alopecia areata. Patients stayed on tofacitinib for 6 to 18 months and then had 6 months of follow-up off drug so that delayed response and recurrence could be assessed. Amplification of TCRbeta CDR3 regions was done by immunoSEQ multiplex PCR using 35 Vbeta forward primers and 13 Jbeta reverse primers. Scalp tissue and sorted CD4+ and CD8+ peripheral blood T cells from patchy and totalis/universalis alopecia areata patients and from healthy controls were covered by human TCRbeta sequencing. RNA was obtained with the PAXgene miRNA kit for fixed scalp, the miRNeasy kit for PBMCs, and the RNeasy kit for mouse skin. In both human patients and the C3H/HeJ mouse model, the study applied high-throughput TCRbeta sequencing to look at T cell clonal expansion in alopecia areata. Scalp clonality was compared among normal scalp (n=4), patchy alopecia areata scalp (n=8), and alopecia totalis/universalis scalp (n=8). Biopsies were taken from tofacitinib-treated patients at baseline and again at 4 and 24 weeks into treatment, and several of those patients also had a later scalp biopsy. General findings and caveats noted by the study authors: TCR sequences shared between patients were less clear than in mice, possibly partly because of HLA diversity in the patient population. Lesional scalp, especially in alopecia totalis/universalis, showed higher clonality and more expanded CD8+ clones than normal scalp, suggesting antigenic drive. Scalp TCR repertoire analysis is complicated because resident alphabeta T cells in normal human skin are also sequenced, whereas mouse skin is dominated by gammadelta T cells.

Sample time point, as interpreted from the label and publication: baseline before oral tofacitinib. Lesional scalp punch biopsies and peripheral blood were obtained from alopecia areata patients. PBMCs were isolated by density centrifugation and stained for CD3, CD4 and CD8, and CD4+ and CD8+ T cells were sorted on a FACSAria. Points on this clone: This clone's antigen is unknown. Qualities for individual bases were not recorded, and no much larger clone is one base off.

Spanning cysteine to phenylalanine, the CDR3 consists of 16 amino acids. Only the CDR3 part of the read is kept: 48 bases, read in frame from the first base. V lost 4 bases and J lost 6 bases, and the count of bases not matched to a germline gene is 9. The germline V gene yields SNHLY for CDR1 and FYNNEI for CDR2. Library generation was performed with the immunoSEQ multiplex PCR assay. For TCR sequencing, RNA was extracted from every sample and reverse transcribed into cDNA to serve as template. SuperScript III was used to make first-strand cDNA, primed with a 2:1 mix of oligo-dT and random hexamers. A synthetic immune receptor repertoire was used to assess amplification bias, and residual bias was removed computationally. The paper's data handling went like this. Raw reads were preprocessed to remove errors, and CDR3 was defined according to IMGT conventions as the region from the conserved cysteine to phenylalanine. Clonality was calculated as 1 minus Shannon entropy normalized by log2 of the number of productive unique TCRs. Whether scalp clones were CD4 or CD8 was inferred by matching scalp TCRbeta sequences against CD4 and CD8 repertoires sorted from blood. Held by TCRdb, this immuneACCESS table contains in-frame sequences only and omits some clones. Under half of the omission traces to an unresolved V gene where checked; the cause of the rest is unknown. V and J calls and clone size come straight from that table; D and trimming were deduced from the DNA. A total of some 150,000 clones appear in this sample, around 50% of them only once. Of the sample, nearly 6.5% is held by the ten largest clones.

Here the chain combines TRBV2 and TRBJ2-1; a stretch of 10 junction bases matches TRBD2. This TCR derives from a human donor with alopecia areata. The sequences come from CD4+ T cells sorted from blood, collected at week 0. The nucleotide sequence is given as TGTGCCAGCAGTGCCTGGGCTAGCGGGGGAATCAATGAGCAGTTCTTC. This sequence encodes CASSAWASGGINEQFF.